Presented here are 25 T cell receptor beta chains from one specimen sequenced in a study of blood T cells in healthy people across ages. Through a sample-barcoded 5' primer and a J-beta primer mix, a second PCR was run for about 6 to 11 cycles. From the 5' RACE reads, TCRdb called clonotypes with MiXCR, one entry per CDR3 protein. The table records approximately 800,000 distinct CDR3 sequences, 46% of them present only once. Sample: blood. All receptors derive from a man aged 80 or over in good health.

Only a few counts were recorded for this clonotype. The V gene is TRBV30, the J gene TRBJ2-5; 11 bases match TRBD2. This CDR3 has 15 amino acids. Looked up from germline, CDR1 is GTSNPN and CDR2 is SVGIG (reference sequence). With 2 bases clipped from V and 3 bases from J, the junction kept 5 bases outside the gene matches. CDR3 nucleotides: TGTGCCTGGAGTATTGAGACTAGCGGGGAAGAGACCCAGTACTTC. This codes for CAWSIETSGEETQYF.

The chain uses TRBV12-3 or TRBV12-4 and TRBJ2-1, with 10 bases matching TRBD2. The CDR3 length is 16 residues. V lost 8 bases, J lost 8 bases, and 15 bases stayed unmatched. The CDR3: CASAVAGGILRDEQFF. In DNA, the CDR3 is TGTGCCAGCGCCGTAGCGGGAGGCATTCTTAGGGATGAGCAGTTCTTC.

This clonotype was detected many times. The chain combines TRBV5-4 with TRBJ2-1; D is perhaps TRBD2 (6 bases). The V gene's germline CDR1 is SGHNT and CDR2 YYREEE (reference sequence). The CDR3 has 14 amino acids. Trimming removed 2 bases from V and 8 bases from J, with 14 bases in between. The CDR3 DNA reads TGTGCCAGCAGCTTTAGGCCCAAGCGGGATGAGCAGTTCTTC. It codes for CASSFRPKRDEQFF. Drawing the rest from reference TRBV5-4 and TRBJ2-1, the complete variable domain is ETGVTQSPTHLIKTRGQQVTLRCSSQSGHNTVSWYQQALGQGPQFIFQYYREEENGRGNFPPRFSGLQFPNYSSELNVNALELDDSALYLCASSFRPKRDEQFFGPGTRLTVL.

This chain uses TRBV5-1 with TRBJ1-5, with TRBD1 identical over 7 bases. The CDR3 covers 15 residues. After removal of 4 bases from V and 4 bases from J, the junction contained 8 bases not matched to a gene. Per germline, CDR1 SGHRS and CDR2 YFSETQ. The CDR3 bases are TGCGCCAGCAGCCCCACAGGGGTGGAGAATCAGCCCCAGCATTTT. It is translated as CASSPTGVENQPQHF.

In DNA form, the CDR3 reads TGCGCCAGCAGCCAAGGGACCGAAGAAGAGACCCAGTACTTC. Translation: CASSQGTEEETQYF. This rearrangement joins TRBV4-3 to TRBJ2-5; D remains ambiguous. Germline lookup yields CDR1 LGHNA and CDR2 YSLEER. This CDR3 comprises 14 residues. Trimming removed 1 base from V and 3 bases from J, with 9 bases in between.

V gene TRBV7-2 combines with J gene TRBJ2-3; 14 bases fit TRBD2. This CDR3 spans 17 amino acids. J gave up 2 bases and V 5 bases, and 6 bases lay outside the gene matches. Germline loops: CDR1 SGHTA, CDR2 FQGNSA. The CDR3 DNA reads as TGTGCCAGCAGCACCGGACTAGCGGGGGGCAACACAGATACGCAGTATTTT. Encoded protein: CASSTGLAGGNTDTQYF.

This clonotype came up a few times. This rearrangement joins TRBV28 to TRBJ2-1; D is perhaps TRBD2 (5 bases). V was trimmed by 2 bases and J by 3 bases, leaving 8 bases between them. This CDR3 spans 14 amino acids. The germline V gene encodes CDR1 MDHEN and CDR2 SYDVKM. CDR3 sequence reads: CASSLLRDYNEQFF. CDR3 sequence (DNA): TGTGCCAGCAGTTTACTCCGGGACTACAATGAGCAGTTCTTC.

This chain connects TRBV12-3 or TRBV12-4 to TRBJ2-4; possibly TRBD2 for D (7 bases). CDR3 length equals 15 residues. Trimming removed 3 bases at V and 13 bases at J, with 22 bases between. CDR3 region: CASSLGKRRGGEQYF. The CDR3 DNA sequence: TGTGCCAGCAGTTTGGGAAAACGCAGGGGAGGGGAGCAGTACTTC.

The J gene is TRBJ1-2, the V gene TRBV9; tentatively, D is TRBD1 (5 bases). CDR3 length equals 13 residues. V was cut by 2 bases and J by 2 bases, with 7 bases left in between. Germline CDR1 is SGDLS and CDR2 is YYNGEE. The CDR3 DNA sequence: TGTGCCAGCAGCGTGGGGCGCAACTATGGCTACACCTTC. This codes for CASSVGRNYGYTF. The full variable domain, with the rest looked up from reference TRBV9 and TRBJ1-2, is DSGVTQTPKHLITATGQRVTLRCSPRSGDLSVYWYQQSLDQGLQFLIQYYNGEERAKGNILERFSAQQFPDLHSELNLSSLELGDSALYFCASSVGRNYGYTFGSGTRLTVV.

In its sample, this clonotype was seen a few times. The gene calls are TRBV12-3 or TRBV12-4 and TRBJ2-3; 7 bases fit TRBD1. There are 17 residues in the CDR3. V was pared by 1 base and J by 1 base, with 8 bases of the junction left unmatched. CDR3 DNA: TGTGCCAGCAGTTTAGAACCAGGGGGTTTGGGCACAGATACGCAGTATTTT. Amino acid sequence: CASSLEPGGLGTDTQYF.

This clonotype came up a few times. The V and J genes are TRBV13 and TRBJ2-7, with 7 bases that match TRBD2. With 7 bases clipped from V and 4 bases from J, the junction kept 16 bases outside the gene matches. The germline CDR1 and CDR2 sequences are PRHDT and FYEKMQ (reference sequence). The CDR3 consists of 16 residues. The CDR3 spells CASIPSFRRERYEQYF. DNA for the CDR3: TGTGCCAGCATCCCTAGCTTTCGGCGGGAGAGATACGAGCAGTACTTC. The full variable domain, rest sourced from reference TRBV13 and TRBJ2-7, is AAGVIQSPRHLIKEKRETATLKCYPIPRHDTVYWYQQGPGQDPQFLISFYEKMQSDKGSIPDRFSAQQFSDYHSELNMSSLELGDSALYFCASIPSFRRERYEQYFGPGTRLTVT.

This clonotype was picked up a small number of times. The V call is TRBV27, the J call TRBJ2-1, with TRBD1 identical over 9 bases. The CDR3 runs to 15 residues. The germline gives CDR1 MNHEY, CDR2 SMNVEV (reference sequence). The V segment lost 6 bases and the J segment 8 bases; nucleotides outside the gene matches: 11. CDR3 in DNA: TGTGCCAGCAGATACAGGGGGCAGGGTTTCTATGAGCAGTTCTTC. Translated: CASRYRGQGFYEQFF.

The chain employs TRBV28 and TRBJ2-1; 7 nucleotides match TRBD2. V shed 2 bases and J 1 base; nucleotides not matched to a gene: 8. From germline, CDR1 is MDHEN and CDR2 SYDVKM. The CDR3 is 17 amino acids. This CDR3 reads CASSLDERGRSYNEQFF. The DNA for the CDR3 is TGTGCCAGCAGTTTAGACGAGCGGGGAAGATCCTACAATGAGCAGTTCTTC.

Concerning this clonotype itself: An end of the junction does not agree with germline; a read error may underlie this. The chain links TRBV28 to TRBJ2-7, with 7 bases fitting TRBD2. The germline gives CDR1 MDHEN, CDR2 SYDVKM. The CDR3 covers 15 residues. The CDR3: CASGLTSATRYEQYF. For the CDR3, the DNA is TGTGCCAGCGGTTTAACTAGCGCGACCCGCTACGAGCAGTACTTC.

This rearrangement joins TRBV6-8 to TRBJ1-4; possible D gene TRBD1, 5 bases. Per the germline V gene, CDR1 is MNHGY and CDR2 is SAAAGT. Trimming cost V 0 bases and J 5 bases, with 13 bases left between them. CDR3 length equals 16 residues. For the CDR3, the DNA is TGTGCCAGCAGTTACTCCCGGACACCTGGGAATGAAAAACTGTTTTTT. This translates into CASSYSRTPGNEKLFF.

The rearrangement joins TRBV28 to TRBJ2-1; 13 bases align to TRBD2. This CDR3 has 18 amino acids. With 7 bases clipped from V and 7 bases from J, the junction kept 16 bases outside the gene matches. Germline V gene lookup returns CDR1 MDHEN and CDR2 SYDVKM. CDR3 sequence reads: CASTTHRLAGGLGNEQFF. The DNA of the CDR3 is TGTGCCAGCACCACCCACAGACTAGCGGGAGGCCTCGGGAATGAGCAGTTCTTC.

The gene calls are TRBV7-9 and TRBJ1-2, with TRBD1 identical over 12 bases. Germline lookup yields CDR1 SEHNR and CDR2 FQNEAQ (reference sequence). Trimming took 5 bases from V and 6 from J; bases not matched to a gene: 4. There are 14 residues in the CDR3. The CDR3 here is CASSAGTGGHGYTF. The CDR3 DNA reads as TGTGCCAGCAGCGCAGGGACAGGGGGCCATGGCTACACCTTC.

This clonotype was observed many times. The genes are TRBV5-1 and TRBJ2-7; D is possibly TRBD1 or TRBD2 (6 bases each). Deletions cut 4 bases from V and 5 bases from J, with 22 bases between. Germline values: CDR1 SGHRS, CDR2 YFSETQ. The length of the CDR3 is 16 residues. In DNA form, the CDR3 reads TGCGCCAGCAGCGCCACCGGAGGGACATATCCGGACGAGCAGTACTTC. Translating gives CASSATGGTYPDEQYF.

This rearrangement joins TRBV7-9 to TRBJ2-5; 16 nucleotides agree with TRBD2. V lost 1 base and J lost 3; bases outside the gene matches: 5. The CDR3 runs 18 residues. CDR1 SEHNR and CDR2 FQNEAQ come from the germline V gene (reference sequence). CDR3 amino acids: CASSLDPGLAGGEETQYF. The CDR3 coding sequence is TGTGCCAGCAGCTTAGATCCGGGACTAGCGGGAGGGGAAGAGACCCAGTACTTC.

In its sample, this clonotype was seen a few times. The chain uses TRBV6-2 or TRBV6-3 and TRBJ2-1, with D hard to call. CDR1 and CDR2 from the germline V gene are MNHEY and SVGEGT. This CDR3 is 14 amino acids long. Between the trimmed V and J ends, which lost 4 bases and 3 bases, there was a span of 10 bases. CDR3 in DNA: TGTGCCAGCAGTTTTGTAGCAGGCTACAATGAGCAGTTCTTC. Translated: CASSFVAGYNEQFF.

This clonotype showed up just a few times. At one end, the junction sequence differs from germline, possibly due to a read error. V gene TRBV20-1 combines with J gene TRBJ2-5; no clear D gene. Germline V gives CDR1 DFQATT, CDR2 SNEGSKA (reference sequence). CDR3 length: 11 amino acids. The CDR3 here is CSARRQQTQYF. The CDR3 DNA is TGCAGTGCCCGACGCCAACAGACCCAGTACTTC.

The J gene is TRBJ2-1, the V gene TRBV6-5; D not certain. The CDR3 extends over 15 amino acids. V lost 7 bases to trimming and J lost 6 bases, with 19 bases between them. The V gene's germline CDR1 is MNHEY and CDR2 SVGAGI. DNA of the CDR3: TGTGCCAGCAAGCCTATCGCAGGCTCGGGCAATGAGCAGTTCTTC. It yields the protein CASKPIAGSGNEQFF.

V is TRBV7-3 and J is TRBJ2-2; D might be TRBD2 (5 bases). CDR1 and CDR2 from the germline V gene are SGHTA and FQGTGA. This CDR3 has 11 amino acids. V lost 5 bases to trimming and J lost 7 bases, with 5 bases between them. DNA for the CDR3: TGTGCCAGCAGCGCGGGCGGGGAGCTGTTTTTT. This sequence encodes CASSAGGELFF. Using reference TRBV7-3 and TRBJ2-2 for the parts outside the CDR3, the full variable domain is GAGVSQTPSNKVTEKGKYVELRCDPISGHTALYWYRQSLGQGPEFLIYFQGTGAADDSGLPNDRFFAVRPEGSVSTLKIQRTERGDSAVYLCASSAGGELFFGEGSRLTVL.

The V call is TRBV2, the J call TRBJ2-2, with D possibly matching TRBD1 (6 bases). This CDR3 is built from 15 residues. The germline V and J ends were trimmed by 6 bases and 7 bases, with 18 bases remaining between them. The V gene's germline CDR1 is SNHLY and CDR2 FYNNEI. This CDR3 is CASSATAGAFGELFF. DNA for the CDR3: TGTGCCAGCAGCGCAACTGCAGGGGCTTTCGGGGAGCTGTTTTTT.

This clonotype has just a few counts. The chain combines TRBV7-2 with TRBJ2-7, with a tentative D call TRBD2 (6 bases). The CDR3 runs to 17 residues. V was cut by 1 base and J by 2 bases, with 18 bases left in between. Germline CDR1 and CDR2: SGHTA and FQGNSA. The CDR3 DNA reads as TGTGCCAGCAGCTTAGAGGGAGGCCTAGCCGCCACCTACGAGCAGTACTTC. Its translation: CASSLEGGLAATYEQYF.